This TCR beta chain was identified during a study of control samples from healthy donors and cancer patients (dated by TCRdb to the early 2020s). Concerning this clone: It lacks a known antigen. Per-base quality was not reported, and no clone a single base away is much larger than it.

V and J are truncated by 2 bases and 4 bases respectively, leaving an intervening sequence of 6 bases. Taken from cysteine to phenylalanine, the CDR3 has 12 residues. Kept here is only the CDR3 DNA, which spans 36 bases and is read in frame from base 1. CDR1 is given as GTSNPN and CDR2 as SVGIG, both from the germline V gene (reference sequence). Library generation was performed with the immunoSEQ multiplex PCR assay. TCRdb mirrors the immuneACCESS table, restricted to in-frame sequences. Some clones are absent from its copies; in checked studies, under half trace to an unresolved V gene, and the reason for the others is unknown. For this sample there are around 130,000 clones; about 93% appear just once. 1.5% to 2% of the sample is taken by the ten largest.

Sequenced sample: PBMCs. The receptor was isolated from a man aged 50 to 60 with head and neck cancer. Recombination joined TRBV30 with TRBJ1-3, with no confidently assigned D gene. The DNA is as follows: TGTGCCTGGAGTCCCGTAGGAAACACCATATATTTT. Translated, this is CAWSPVGNTIYF.